The T cell receptor beta chain described here comes from a study of blood T cell repertoires in COVID-19. On the study more broadly: The United States, Italy and Spain were the sources of the acute and convalescent COVID-19 samples.

Between the trimmed V and J ends, which lost 2 bases and 4 bases, there was a span of 12 bases. Germline loops: CDR1 LNHDA, CDR2 SQIVND (reference sequence). The CDR3 loop spans 15 amino acids. Study processing details: Estimation of nucleated cell counts was performed using reference gene primer amplification. Data came from immunoSEQ multiplex PCR; TCRdb stores just in-frame clones and leaves some out. The V and J calls and clone size are taken from that table; D and trimming were inferred from the DNA. The sample holds around 250,000 clones, more than 80% seen once. This receptor was identified in a woman in her twenties or thirties with active or convalescent COVID-19. V and J are TRBV19 and TRBJ2-1; perhaps TRBD2 as D (7 bases). Sequencing was performed on peripheral blood. The CDR3 is CASSITRGLYNEQFF. CDR3 sequence (DNA): TGTGCCAGTAGTATAACGCGGGGGCTATACAATGAGCAGTTCTTC.